The 5 T cell receptor beta chains below all came from one sample that was sequenced in a study of blood T cell repertoires in COVID-19. Libraries were prepared by immunoSEQ multiplex PCR; TCRdb keeps only in-frame clonotypes and omits some of them. The data contain roughly 400,000 clones, approximately 92% of them singletons. Sequenced material: PBMCs or T cells enriched from blood (not recorded which). These receptors were obtained from a man younger than 45 who had recovered from COVID-19.

The gene calls are TRBV5-5 and TRBJ1-5; D is unclear. Trimming removed 2 bases at V and 4 bases at J, with 7 bases between. Germline loops: CDR1 SGHKS, CDR2 YYEKEE (reference sequence). This CDR3 has 13 residues. The CDR3 nucleotides read TGTGCCAGCAGCTTAGATGAGAATCAGCCCCAGCATTTT. Amino acid sequence: CASSLDENQPQHF.

The rearrangement joins TRBV7-9 to TRBJ2-1, with TRBD2 matching 9 bases. This CDR3 has 14 residues. The ends lost 4 bases at V and 5 bases at J; junction bases unmatched: 3. Germline loops: CDR1 SEHNR, CDR2 FQNEAQ (reference sequence). CDR3 sequence (DNA): TGTGCCAGCAGCTCCGGGACTAGCCACAATGAGCAGTTCTTC. It translates to CASSSGTSHNEQFF.

The V gene is TRBV7-8, the J gene TRBJ1-1, with D perhaps TRBD1 (5 bases). CDR1 SGHVS and CDR2 FQNEAQ come from the germline V gene. Trimming shortened V by 6 bases and J by 1 base, and 12 bases separated the two germline ends. This CDR3 has 14 residues. The CDR3 DNA reads as TGTGCCAGCAGGGCAAACAGGCCGAACACTGAAGCTTTCTTT. Its protein is CASRANRPNTEAFF.

This clone was observed a few times. The genes are TRBV12-3 or TRBV12-4 and TRBJ1-5, with 7 bases identical to TRBD1. The CDR3 is 12 amino acids. V dropped 6 bases and J dropped 7; count of bases not matched to a gene: 3. CDR3 amino acids: CASSRQGQPQHF. In DNA, the CDR3 is TGTGCCAGCAGCCGACAGGGACAGCCCCAGCATTTT.

The J gene is TRBJ1-6, the V gene TRBV6-5; the D is unclear. The CDR3 sequence is 14 residues long. Trimming pared 4 bases from V and 7 bases from J, leaving 11 bases between. Germline V CDR1 and CDR2: MNHEY, SVGAGI. The CDR3 here is CASSLQIINSPLHF. The CDR3 region has the DNA TGTGCCAGCAGTTTACAGATAATAAATTCACCCCTCCACTTT.